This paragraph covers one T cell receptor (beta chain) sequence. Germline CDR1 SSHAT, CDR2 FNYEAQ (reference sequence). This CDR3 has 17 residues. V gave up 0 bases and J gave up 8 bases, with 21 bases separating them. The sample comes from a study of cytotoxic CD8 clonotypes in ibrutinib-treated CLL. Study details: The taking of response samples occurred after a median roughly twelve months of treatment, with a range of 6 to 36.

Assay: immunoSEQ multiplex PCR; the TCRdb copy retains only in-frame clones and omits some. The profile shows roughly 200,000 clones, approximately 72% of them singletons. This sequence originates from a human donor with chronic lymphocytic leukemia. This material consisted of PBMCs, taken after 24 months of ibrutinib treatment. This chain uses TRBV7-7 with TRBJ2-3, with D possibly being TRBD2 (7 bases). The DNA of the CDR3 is TGTGCCAGCAGCTTAGCGCTCAAGGGAGGGGGGTGTATTACGCAGTATTTT. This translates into CASSLALKGGGCITQYF.